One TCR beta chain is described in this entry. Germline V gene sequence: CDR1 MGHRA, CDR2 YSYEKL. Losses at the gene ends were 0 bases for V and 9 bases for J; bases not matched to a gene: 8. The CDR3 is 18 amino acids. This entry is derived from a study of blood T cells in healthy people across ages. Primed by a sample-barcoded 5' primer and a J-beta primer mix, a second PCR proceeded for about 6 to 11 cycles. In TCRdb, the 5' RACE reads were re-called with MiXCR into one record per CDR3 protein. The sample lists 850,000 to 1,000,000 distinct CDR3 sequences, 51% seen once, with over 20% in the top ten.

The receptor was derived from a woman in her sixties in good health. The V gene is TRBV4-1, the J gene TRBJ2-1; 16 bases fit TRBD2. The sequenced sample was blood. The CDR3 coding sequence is TGCGCCAGCAGCCAAGATACAACGGGACTAGCGGGAGGGGGTGAGCAGTTCTTC. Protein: CASSQDTTGLAGGGEQFF.